This T cell receptor beta chain was sequenced for a study of blood T cell repertoires in COVID-19. Background on the study: Acute and convalescent COVID-19 specimens originated in the United States, Italy and Spain. PBMCs, B-cell-depleted T cells, or T cells provided the cDNA or gDNA that made up the material.

Per the study methods: Counts of nucleated cells, estimated from reference gene primer amplification, were obtained. Profiling relied on immunoSEQ multiplex PCR, and the TCRdb table lists in-frame clones only, not all of them. The DNA was the basis for D and trimming; V, J and clone size are from that table. Of hundreds of thousands of clones listed, 85% to 90% are singletons. The trim removed 1 base at V and 5 bases at J, leaving 7 bases unmatched. Germline V lookup: CDR1 LNHDA, CDR2 SQIVND (reference sequence). This CDR3 region has 15 residues. The genes are TRBV19 and TRBJ1-2; 7 nucleotides align to TRBD1. Sequencing was done on a sample of peripheral blood. The sequence was obtained from a woman aged 18-35 years with acute or convalescent COVID-19. The CDR3 bases are TGTGCCAGTAGTATAGGACTAGGGGGCGATTATGGCTACACCTTC. It yields the protein CASSIGLGGDYGYTF.